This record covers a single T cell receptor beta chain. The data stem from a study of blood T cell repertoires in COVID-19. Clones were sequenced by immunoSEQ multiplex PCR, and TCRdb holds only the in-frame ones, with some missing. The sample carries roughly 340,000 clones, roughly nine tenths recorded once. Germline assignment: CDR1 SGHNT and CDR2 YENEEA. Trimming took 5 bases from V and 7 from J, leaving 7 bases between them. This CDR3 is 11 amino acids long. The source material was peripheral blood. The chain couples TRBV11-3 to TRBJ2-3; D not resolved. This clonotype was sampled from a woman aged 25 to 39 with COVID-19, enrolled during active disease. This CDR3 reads CASSQANTQYF. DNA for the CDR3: TGTGCCAGCAGCCAAGCAAATACGCAGTATTTT.